The next 7 T cell receptor beta chains were all read from a single sample in a study of human T cells and chemical hapten exposure. TCRdb re-called the RACE reads through MiXCR, storing one row per CDR3 protein. This table has about 120,000 distinct CDR3 sequences, roughly 12% appearing once. The sample's time point: patch test 1, 2 weeks after DPC sensitization. This sample's treatment: therapeutic diphenylcyclopropenone sensitization with weekly scalp DPC. The sequenced sample was whole blood, obtained in connection with sensitization to the hapten diphenylcyclopropenone (DPC). The receptors come from a woman aged 45-60 years with alopecia areata. Some clones in this sample may be carry-over from other donors' samples.

This clonotype was counted ten times or more. CDR3 region: CSVELPGLAGHSSYNEQFF. CDR3 coding DNA: TGCAGCGTTGAGCTCCCGGGACTAGCGGGCCATAGCTCCTACAATGAGCAGTTCTTC. J is TRBJ2-1 and V is TRBV29-1; 12 nucleotides match TRBD2. CDR3 length: 19 amino acids. The V and J ends lost 3 bases and 0 bases, in that order; junction bases with no gene match: 12. The germline V gene has CDR1 SQVTM and CDR2 ANQGSEA.

The chain couples TRBV7-6 to TRBJ2-1, with TRBD2 identical over 9 bases. The CDR3 loop spans 17 amino acids. V shed 4 bases, J shed 6 bases, and the junction held 13 bases outside the gene matches. Per the germline V gene, CDR1 is SGHVS and CDR2 is FNYEAQ. CDR3: CASSSVPAGGVSNEQFF. The CDR3 DNA reads TGTGCCAGCAGCTCAGTCCCGGCGGGAGGGGTGAGCAATGAGCAGTTCTTC.

This clonotype was seen a few times. The rearrangement uses TRBV7-2 and TRBJ1-2; the D is unclear. Germline lookup yields CDR1 SGHTA and CDR2 FQGNSA. Trimming took 0 bases from V and 12 from J, leaving 14 bases between them. The CDR3 has 13 amino acids. CDR3 coding DNA: TGTGCCAGCAGCTTAGCCGGCGATAACTTCCACACCTTC. Translation gives CASSLAGDNFHTF.

J is TRBJ2-7 and V is TRBV25-1; tentative D call: TRBD2 (6 bases). The germline V and J ends were trimmed by 4 bases and 0 bases, with 13 bases remaining between them. Germline lookup yields CDR1 MGHDK and CDR2 SYGVNS. This CDR3 region has 15 residues. The CDR3 is CASSGSGTGSYEQYF. For the CDR3, the DNA is TGTGCCAGCAGTGGTTCCGGGACTGGCTCCTACGAGCAGTACTTC.

The chain links TRBV6-5 to TRBJ1-2; D is undetermined. The CDR3 contains 14 residues. Germline V gene data show CDR1 as MNHEY and CDR2 as SVGAGI. V gave up 2 bases and J gave up 1 base, with 8 bases separating them. For the CDR3, the DNA is TGTGCCAGCAGTTACGCCGCTAATAACTATGGCTACACCTTC. Translated, it gives CASSYAANNYGYTF.

The rearrangement joins TRBV6-5 to TRBJ1-5; D not resolved. The CDR3 runs to 14 residues. From germline, CDR1 is MNHEY and CDR2 SVGAGI. V shed 2 bases and J shed 9 bases, with 14 bases lying between them. In DNA, the CDR3 is TGTGCCAGCAGTTACACCTCGTCGATTTGGCCCCAGCATTTT. It translates to CASSYTSSIWPQHF.

This clonotype occurred many times. The V gene is TRBV24-1, the J gene TRBJ1-4; D is ambiguous. This CDR3 is built from 13 residues. Trimming removed 6 bases at V and 4 bases at J, with 8 bases between. Germline V gives CDR1 KGHDR, CDR2 SFDVKD. CDR3 nucleotides: TGTGCCACCAGTTCAATTTATAATGAAAAACTGTTTTTT. Translation gives CATSSIYNEKLFF.